This T cell receptor (beta chain) is from a study of PD-1 blockade in classical Hodgkin lymphoma. Concerning this clone: Its specificity is not known.

Study-wide points: Differences between repertoires have undefined causes, possibly disease activity or prior therapy. Before treatment, TCR diversity in newly diagnosed patients was reportedly lower than in healthy donors.

Data came from immunoSEQ multiplex PCR; TCRdb stores just in-frame clones and leaves some out. Of approximately 70,000 clones listed, roughly 93% were seen once; the top ten hold less than 3.5%. Regarding time point: newly diagnosed, previously untreated cHL patient sample. The authors compared against newly diagnosed, untreated classical Hodgkin lymphoma PBMCs. Germline CDR1 and CDR2: SGHVS and FQNEAQ. This CDR3 is built from 15 residues. V lost 6 bases and J 4 bases, leaving 13 bases between the germline ends. The TCR sequence derives from a human donor with classical Hodgkin lymphoma. The V and J genes are TRBV7-8 and TRBJ2-6; tentative D call: TRBD1 (6 bases). Sequenced material: peripheral blood mononuclear cells (PBMCs). CDR3 coding DNA: TGTGCCAGCAGTCTAGGGGGTGACGGGGCCAACGTCCTGACTTTC. Its translation is CASSLGGDGANVLTF. The full variable domain, in which reference TRBV7-8 and TRBJ2-6 provide the parts outside the CDR3, is GAGVSQSPRYKVAKRGQDVALRCDPISGHVSLFWYQQALGQGPEFLTYFQNEAQLDKSGLPSDRFFAERPEGSVSTLKIQRTQQEDSAVYLCASSLGGDGANVLTFGAGSRLTVL.